This TCR beta chain is from a study of blood T cell repertoires in COVID-19. About the research overall: In each case, the material was cDNA or gDNA derived from T cells, B-cell-depleted T cells, or PBMCs.

Using immunoSEQ multiplex PCR, the repertoire was profiled, and TCRdb retains in-frame clones only, with some absent. The sample shows about 55,000 clones, 75% to 95% of them seen only once. The CDR3 has 14 residues. CDR1 and CDR2 (germline): KGHSH, LQKENI. The V end was cut by 2 bases, the J end by 2 bases, with 8 bases between. The sequence was collected from a human donor with active COVID-19. The donor label of this sample is uncertain. The specimen was peripheral blood. The gene calls are TRBV18 and TRBJ2-3; possible D gene TRBD1, 6 bases. CDR3 bases: TGTGCCAGCTCACCAGGACAGCTCACAGATACGCAGTATTTT. Protein: CASSPGQLTDTQYF.